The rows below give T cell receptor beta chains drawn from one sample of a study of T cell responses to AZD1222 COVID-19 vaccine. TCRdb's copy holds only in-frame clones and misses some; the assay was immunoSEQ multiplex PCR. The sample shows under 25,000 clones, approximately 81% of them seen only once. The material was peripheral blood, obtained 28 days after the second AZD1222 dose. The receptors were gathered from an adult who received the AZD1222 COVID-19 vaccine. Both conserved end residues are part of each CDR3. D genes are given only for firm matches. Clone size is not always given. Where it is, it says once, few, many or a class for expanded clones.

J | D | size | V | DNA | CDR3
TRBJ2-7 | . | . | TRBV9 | TGTGCCAGCAGTCACGGATCAATCGAACTCTACGAGCAGTACTTC | CASSHGSIELYEQYF
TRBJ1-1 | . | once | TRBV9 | TGTGCCAGCAGCGTAGAACCCTCGGGTGAAGCTTTCTTT | CASSVEPSGEAFF
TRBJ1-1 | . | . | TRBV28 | TGTGCCAGCAGTTTAAACCGGGCCGAGAACACTGAAGCTTTCTTT | CASSLNRAENTEAFF
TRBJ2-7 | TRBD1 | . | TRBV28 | TGTGCCAGCAGTTCGACCGGGACAGCTTCCTACGAGCAGTACTTC | CASSSTGTASYEQYF
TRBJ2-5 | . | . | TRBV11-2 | TGTGCCAGCTCCAAAGGTCGGCCGTGGGAGACCCAGTACTTC | CASSKGRPWETQYF
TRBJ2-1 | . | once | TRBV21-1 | TGTGCCAGCAGCACGACTGGACTAGCGGGAGCCAATGAGCAGTTCTTC | CASSTTGLAGANEQFF
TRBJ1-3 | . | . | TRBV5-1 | TGCGCCAGCAGCCTAGAGTTGGCTGGAAACACCATATATTTT | CASSLELAGNTIYF
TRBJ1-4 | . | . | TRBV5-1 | TGCGCCAGCAGCCGAGCGGCCCATCGGGCTAATGAAAAACTGTTTTTT | CASSRAAHRANEKLFF
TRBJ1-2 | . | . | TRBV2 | TGTGCCAGCAGTGAAGCGCGGGGAGGCTACACCTTC | CASSEARGGYTF
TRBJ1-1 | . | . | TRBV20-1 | TGCAGGGCGGAAAGGGGTAGAGCTTTCTTT | CRAERGRAFF
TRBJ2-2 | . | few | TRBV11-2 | TGTGCCAGCAGGCGTGGGGCAGGGAGAACCGGGGAGCTGTTTTTT | CASRRGAGRTGELFF
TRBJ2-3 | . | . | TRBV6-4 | TGTGCCAGCAGTGCCCAGGGCGATACGCAGTATTTT | CASSAQGDTQYF
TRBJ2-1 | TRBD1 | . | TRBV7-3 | TGTGCCAGCAGCTACGACAGGGGTCCCAATGAGCAGTTCTTC | CASSYDRGPNEQFF
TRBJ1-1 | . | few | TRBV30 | TGTGCCTGGAGCCAGGGACTCGGGGGGACTGAAGCTTTCTTT | CAWSQGLGGTEAFF